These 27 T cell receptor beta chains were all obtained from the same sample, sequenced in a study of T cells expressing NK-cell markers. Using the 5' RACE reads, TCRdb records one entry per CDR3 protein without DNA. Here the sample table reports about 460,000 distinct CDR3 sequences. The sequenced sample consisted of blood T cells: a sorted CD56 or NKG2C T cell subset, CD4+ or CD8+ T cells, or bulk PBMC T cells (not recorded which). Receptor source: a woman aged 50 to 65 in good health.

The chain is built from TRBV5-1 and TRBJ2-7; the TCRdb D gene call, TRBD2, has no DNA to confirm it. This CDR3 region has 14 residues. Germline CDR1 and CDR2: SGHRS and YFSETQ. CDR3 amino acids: CASSLAGSLYEQYF. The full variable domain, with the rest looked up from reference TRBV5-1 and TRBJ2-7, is KAGVTQTPRYLIKTRGQQVTLSCSPISGHRSVSWYQQTPGQGLQFLFEYFSETQRNKGNFPGRFSGRQFSNSRSEMNVSTLELGDSALYLCASSLAGSLYEQYFGPGTRLTVT.

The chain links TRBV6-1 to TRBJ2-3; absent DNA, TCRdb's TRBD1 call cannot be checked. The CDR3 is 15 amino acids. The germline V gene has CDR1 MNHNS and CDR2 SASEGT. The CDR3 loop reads CASSEQAGVGDTQYF.

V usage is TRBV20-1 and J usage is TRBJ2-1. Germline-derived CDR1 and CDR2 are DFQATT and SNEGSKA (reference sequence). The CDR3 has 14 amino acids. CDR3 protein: CSARVGSSYNEQFF.

The CDR3: CAGGGPRAGELFF. The J gene is TRBJ2-2, the V gene TRBV4-1; TCRdb proposes TRBD1, but this gene call is untestable without DNA. This CDR3 is 13 amino acids long. CDR1 is MGHRA, CDR2 YSYEKL, per germline.

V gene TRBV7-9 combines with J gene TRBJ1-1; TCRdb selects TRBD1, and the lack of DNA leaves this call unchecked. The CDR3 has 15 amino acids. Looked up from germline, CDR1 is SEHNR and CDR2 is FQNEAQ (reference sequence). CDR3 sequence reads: CASSFLGQLNTEAFF.

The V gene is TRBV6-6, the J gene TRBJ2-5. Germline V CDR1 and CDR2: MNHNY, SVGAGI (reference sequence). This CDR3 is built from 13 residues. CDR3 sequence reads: CASSYGVLETQYF.

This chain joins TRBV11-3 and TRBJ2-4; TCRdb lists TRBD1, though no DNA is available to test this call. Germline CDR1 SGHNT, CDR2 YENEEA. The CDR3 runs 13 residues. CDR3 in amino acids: CASSFDLGDREYF.

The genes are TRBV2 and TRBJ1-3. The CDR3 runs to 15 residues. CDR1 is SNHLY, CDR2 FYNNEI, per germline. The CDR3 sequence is CASRRGRNSGNTIYF.

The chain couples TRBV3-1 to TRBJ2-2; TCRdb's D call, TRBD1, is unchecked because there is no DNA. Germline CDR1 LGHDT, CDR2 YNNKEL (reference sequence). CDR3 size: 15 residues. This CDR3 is CASSSVGESTGELFF.

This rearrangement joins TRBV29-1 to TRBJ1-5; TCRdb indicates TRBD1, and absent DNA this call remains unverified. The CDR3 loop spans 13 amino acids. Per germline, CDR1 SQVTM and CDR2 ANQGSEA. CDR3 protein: CSVGWGLDQPQHF.

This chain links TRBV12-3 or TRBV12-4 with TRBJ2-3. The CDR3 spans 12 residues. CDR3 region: CASSPSQDTQYF.

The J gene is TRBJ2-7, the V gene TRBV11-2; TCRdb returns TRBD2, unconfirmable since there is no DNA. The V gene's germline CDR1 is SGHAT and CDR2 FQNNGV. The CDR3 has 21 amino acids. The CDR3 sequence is CASSLGIRPGVPRDFLYEQYF.

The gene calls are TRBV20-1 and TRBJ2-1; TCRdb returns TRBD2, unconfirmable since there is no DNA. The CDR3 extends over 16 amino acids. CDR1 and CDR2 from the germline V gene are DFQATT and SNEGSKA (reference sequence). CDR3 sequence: CSARSPWEGSYNEQFF.

CDR3 amino acids: CSARSGTSGRENEQFF. The chain has TRBV20-1 and TRBJ2-1; the TRBD2 assignment by TCRdb is unverifiable without DNA. Germline V gene data show CDR1 as DFQATT and CDR2 as SNEGSKA (reference sequence). The CDR3 extends over 16 amino acids.

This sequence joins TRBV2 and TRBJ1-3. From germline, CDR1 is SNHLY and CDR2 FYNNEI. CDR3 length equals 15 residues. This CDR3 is CASSDVGSSGNTIYF. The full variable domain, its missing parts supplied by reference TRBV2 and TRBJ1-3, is EPEVTQTPSHQVTQMGQEVILRCVPISNHLYFYWYRQILGQKVEFLVSFYNNEISEKSEIFDDQFSVERPDGSNFTLKIRSTKLEDSAMYFCASSDVGSSGNTIYFGEGSWLTVV.

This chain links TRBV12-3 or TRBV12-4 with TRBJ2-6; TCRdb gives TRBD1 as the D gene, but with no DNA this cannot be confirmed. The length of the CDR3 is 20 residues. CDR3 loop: CASSFLLKGQGSSGANVLTF.

The CDR3 is CASSFFGGKETQYF. The V gene is TRBV7-7, the J gene TRBJ2-5; TCRdb's D gene call, TRBD1, goes unchecked for lack of DNA. The germline CDR1 and CDR2 sequences are SSHAT and FNYEAQ (reference sequence). This CDR3 has 14 residues.

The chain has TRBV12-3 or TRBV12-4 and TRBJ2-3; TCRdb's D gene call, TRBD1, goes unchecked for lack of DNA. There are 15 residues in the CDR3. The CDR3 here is CASSLARGSTDTQYF.

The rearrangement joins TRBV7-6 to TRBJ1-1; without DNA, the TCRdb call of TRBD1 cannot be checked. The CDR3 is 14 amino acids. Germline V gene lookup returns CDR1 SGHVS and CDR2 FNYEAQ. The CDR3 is CASSLKNRVTEAFF.

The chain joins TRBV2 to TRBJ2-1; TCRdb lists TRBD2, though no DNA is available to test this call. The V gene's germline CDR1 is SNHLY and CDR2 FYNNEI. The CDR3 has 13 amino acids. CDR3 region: CATKREEVNEQFF.

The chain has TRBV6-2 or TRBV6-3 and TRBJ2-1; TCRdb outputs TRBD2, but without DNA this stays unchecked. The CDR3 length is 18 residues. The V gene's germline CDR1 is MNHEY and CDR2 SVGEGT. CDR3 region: CASSYPVRGSPPYNEQFF.

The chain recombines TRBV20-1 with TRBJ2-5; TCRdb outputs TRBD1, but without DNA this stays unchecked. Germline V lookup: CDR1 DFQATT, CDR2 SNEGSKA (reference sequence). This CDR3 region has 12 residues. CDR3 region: CSASQGPETQYF.

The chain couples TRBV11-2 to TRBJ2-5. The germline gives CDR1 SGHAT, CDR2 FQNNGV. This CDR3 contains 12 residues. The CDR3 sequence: CASSLILETQYF.

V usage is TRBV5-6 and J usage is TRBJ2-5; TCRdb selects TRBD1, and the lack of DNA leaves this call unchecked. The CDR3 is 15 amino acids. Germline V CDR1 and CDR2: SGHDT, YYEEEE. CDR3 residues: CASSTVPGAQETQYF.

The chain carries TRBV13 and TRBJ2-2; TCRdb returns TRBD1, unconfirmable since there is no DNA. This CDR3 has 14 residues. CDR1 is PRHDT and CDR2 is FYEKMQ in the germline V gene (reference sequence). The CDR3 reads CASNVRIRAGELFF.

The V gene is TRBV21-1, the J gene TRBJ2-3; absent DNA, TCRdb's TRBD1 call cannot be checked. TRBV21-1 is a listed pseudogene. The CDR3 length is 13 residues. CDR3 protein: CASGATVDDTQYF.

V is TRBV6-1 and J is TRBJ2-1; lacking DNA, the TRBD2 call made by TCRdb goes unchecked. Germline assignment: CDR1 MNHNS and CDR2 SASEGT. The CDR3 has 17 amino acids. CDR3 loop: CASSEAHTSGSFYEQFF.